This TCR beta chain emerged from a study of CD8+ T cells in alopecia areata. Whole-study results and caveats: Sequenced scalp T cells also include alphabeta T cells resident in normal skin.

In this sample, this clone turned up a few times. Its cognate antigen is unknown. Extracted from the samples, RNA was reverse transcribed into cDNA to serve as the sequencing template. Profiling relied on immunoSEQ multiplex PCR, and the TCRdb table lists in-frame clones only, not all of them. The sample shows 80,000 to 100,000 clones, roughly 47% of them seen only once. The treatment was: oral pan-JAK inhibitor, 5-10 mg twice daily. Alopecia areata patients provided lesional scalp punch biopsies and peripheral blood, both collected for the study. The sequenced sample was CD8+ T cells sorted from blood, obtained at week 24, from a patient treated with tofacitinib. This receptor was obtained from a human donor with alopecia areata.

CDR3 amino acids: CASSLDPTRSGANVLTF. CDR3 sequence (DNA): TGTGCCAGCAGCCTGGACCCTACCCGCTCTGGGGCCAACGTCCTGACTTTC. The chain joins TRBV14 to TRBJ2-6, with D uncertain. The CDR3 sequence is 17 residues long. Trimming removed 4 bases at V and 0 bases at J, with 13 bases between. Germline V gives CDR1 SGHDN, CDR2 FVKESK.